This T cell receptor beta chain was found in a study of cytomegalovirus exposure and HLA in healthy donors. General study points: The study reported that TCR beta sequences accurately predicted HLA-A and HLA-B alleles in most subjects. Later findings reportedly placed an Asian-associated ancestry cluster below the approximately 670-donor mean for N-insertions. Per a prior analysis, the majority of TCR beta V segments were productive roughly 90% or roughly 30% of the time. An apparent linkage of common viral pathogens to several of the most significant clusters emerged in a later analysis.

The PCR used 60 Vbeta and 13 Jbeta primers. Here immunoSEQ multiplex PCR was the method, and the copy in TCRdb shows in-frame clones only, minus some. Of about 120,000 clones listed, roughly 9% are singletons. The CDR3 totals 14 residues. Trimming stripped 8 bases from V and 7 bases from J, with 21 bases between. Germline lookup yields CDR1 SQVTM and CDR2 ANQGSEA. This clone has a handful of counts. Its cognate antigen is unknown. The sequencing sample was made of PBMCs. The TCR originated in a man younger than 45 in good health and CMV-seronegative. The chain uses TRBV29-1 and TRBJ2-1; TRBD2 might be the D (6 bases). The CDR3, as DNA: TGCAGCCTTCGGGCGGGGTTATTGAGAAATGAGCAGTTCTTC. Amino acids: CSLRAGLLRNEQFF.